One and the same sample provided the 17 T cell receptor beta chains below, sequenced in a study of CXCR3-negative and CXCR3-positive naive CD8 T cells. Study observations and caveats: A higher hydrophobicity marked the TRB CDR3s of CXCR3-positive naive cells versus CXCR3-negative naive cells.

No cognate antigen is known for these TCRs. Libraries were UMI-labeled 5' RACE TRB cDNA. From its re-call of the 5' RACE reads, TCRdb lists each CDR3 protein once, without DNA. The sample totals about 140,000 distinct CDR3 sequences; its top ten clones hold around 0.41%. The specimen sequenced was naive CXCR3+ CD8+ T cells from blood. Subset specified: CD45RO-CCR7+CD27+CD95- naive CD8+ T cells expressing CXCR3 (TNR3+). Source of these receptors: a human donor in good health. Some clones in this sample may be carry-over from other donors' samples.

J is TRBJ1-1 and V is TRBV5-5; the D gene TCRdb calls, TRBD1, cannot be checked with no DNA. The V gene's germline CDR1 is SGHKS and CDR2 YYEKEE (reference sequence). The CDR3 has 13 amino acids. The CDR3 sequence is CASSLATGVGTFF.

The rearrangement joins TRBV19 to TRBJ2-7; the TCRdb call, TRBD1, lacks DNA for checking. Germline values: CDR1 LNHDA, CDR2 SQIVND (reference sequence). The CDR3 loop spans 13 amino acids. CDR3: CASNVRGTYEQYF.

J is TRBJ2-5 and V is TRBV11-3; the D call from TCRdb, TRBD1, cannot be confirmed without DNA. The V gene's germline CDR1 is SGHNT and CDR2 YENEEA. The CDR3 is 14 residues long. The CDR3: CASSSTGGQETQYF.

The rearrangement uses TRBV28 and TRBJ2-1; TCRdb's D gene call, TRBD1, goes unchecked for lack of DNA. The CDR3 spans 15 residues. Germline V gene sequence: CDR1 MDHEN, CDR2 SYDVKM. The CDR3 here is CASSRGDIHYNEQFF.

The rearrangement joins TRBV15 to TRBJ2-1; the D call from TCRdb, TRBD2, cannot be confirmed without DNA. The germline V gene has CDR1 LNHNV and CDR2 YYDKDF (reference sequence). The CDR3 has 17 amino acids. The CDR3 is CATSRDRTSLYYNEQFF.

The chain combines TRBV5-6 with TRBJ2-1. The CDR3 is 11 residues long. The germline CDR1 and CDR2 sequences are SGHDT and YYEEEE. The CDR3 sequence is CASSSVSEQFF.

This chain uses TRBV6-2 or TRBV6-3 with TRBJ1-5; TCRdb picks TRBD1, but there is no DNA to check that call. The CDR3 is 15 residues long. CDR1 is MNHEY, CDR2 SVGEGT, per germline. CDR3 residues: CASTQGGTGNQPQHF.

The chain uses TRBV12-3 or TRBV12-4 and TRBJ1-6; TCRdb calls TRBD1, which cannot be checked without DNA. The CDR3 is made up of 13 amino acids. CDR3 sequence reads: CASSSLGGSPLHF.

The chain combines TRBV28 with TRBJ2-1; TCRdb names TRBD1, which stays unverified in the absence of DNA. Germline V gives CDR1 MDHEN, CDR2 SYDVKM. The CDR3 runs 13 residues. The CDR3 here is CASSPRERSEQFF.

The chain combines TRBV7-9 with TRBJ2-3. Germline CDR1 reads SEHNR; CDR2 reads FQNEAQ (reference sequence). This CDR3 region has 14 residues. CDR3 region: CASSLAVVADTQYF.

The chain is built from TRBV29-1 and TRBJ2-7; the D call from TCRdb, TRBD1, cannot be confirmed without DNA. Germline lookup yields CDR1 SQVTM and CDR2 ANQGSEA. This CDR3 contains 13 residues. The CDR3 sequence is CSVEPGQGYEQYF.

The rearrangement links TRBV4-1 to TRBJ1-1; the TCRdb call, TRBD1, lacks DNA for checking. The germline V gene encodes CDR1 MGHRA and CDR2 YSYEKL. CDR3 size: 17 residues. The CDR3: CASSRYAGPGVNTEAFF.

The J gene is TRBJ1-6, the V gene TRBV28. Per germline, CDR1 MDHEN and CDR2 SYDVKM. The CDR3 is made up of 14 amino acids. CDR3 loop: CASSRSSGNSPLHF.

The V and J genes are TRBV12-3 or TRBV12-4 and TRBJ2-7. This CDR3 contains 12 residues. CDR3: CASSTISYKQYF.

The CDR3 sequence is CASSKDGGAKNIQYF. This chain links TRBV6-2 or TRBV6-3 with TRBJ2-4; the D gene TCRdb calls, TRBD1, cannot be checked with no DNA. Germline CDR1 is MNHEY and CDR2 is SVGEGT. This CDR3 is 15 amino acids long.

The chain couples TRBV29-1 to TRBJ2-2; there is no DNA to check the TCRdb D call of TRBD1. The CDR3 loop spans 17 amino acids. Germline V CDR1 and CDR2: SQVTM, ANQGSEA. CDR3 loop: CSVEVFPGQGNTGELFF.

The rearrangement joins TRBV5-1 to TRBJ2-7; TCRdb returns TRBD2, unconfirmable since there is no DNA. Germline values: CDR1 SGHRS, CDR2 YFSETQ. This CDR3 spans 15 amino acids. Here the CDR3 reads CASSQDLAGYYEQYF.